The present entry profiles one T cell receptor (beta chain) with its context. Its target is unknown. The data are from a study of cytotoxic CD8 clonotypes in ibrutinib-treated CLL. Study results and limitations: Among the clonotypes, public ones were uncommon and contracted or held stable on treatment. Clonality correlated strongly with circulating CD8+ T cells and exceeded age-matched healthy donors at baseline.

Looked up from germline, CDR1 is SEHNR and CDR2 is FQNEAQ (reference sequence). With 5 bases clipped from V and 3 bases from J, the junction kept 11 bases outside the gene matches. CDR3 size: 17 residues. Data came from immunoSEQ multiplex PCR; TCRdb stores just in-frame clones and leaves some out. This sample carries about 40,000 clones, 55% to 75% of them seen once, and the ten largest clones take over 9.5%. Around 2.2 micrograms of genomic DNA, which was extracted from cryopreserved PBMCs, served as the material used for the TCR beta libraries. The source of this sequence is a human donor with chronic lymphocytic leukemia. The sample in question was PBMCs, obtained at disease progression, from a patient treated with ibrutinib. The gene calls are TRBV7-9 and TRBJ2-1; 9 bases align to TRBD2. The CDR3 DNA sequence: TGTGCCAGCAGCCCCATGGCGGGAGGGCCAAGCTACAATGAGCAGTTCTTC. It translates to CASSPMAGGPSYNEQFF.